This T cell receptor beta chain originates from a study of CXCR3-negative and CXCR3-positive naive CD8 T cells. Turning to the study itself: Collectively, the libraries yielded 110 million to 150 million TRB reads in total, at about 1.5 +/- 0.3 million per library.

Every individual CD8+ T cell subset underwent sorting in triplicate at 300,000 to 350,000 cells apiece. CD45RO-CCR7+CD27+CD95- was the phenotype of naive CD8+ T cells. Via 5' RACE with UMI labels, TRB cDNA libraries were prepared. TCRdb reprocessed the 5' RACE reads and stores each CDR3 protein as one record, lacking DNA. The sample table sets out over 100,000 distinct CDR3 sequences. The germline V gene has CDR1 DFQATT and CDR2 SNEGSKA (reference sequence). The CDR3 loop spans 13 amino acids. The sample consisted of naive CXCR3- CD8+ T cells from blood. Subset reported: CD45RO-CCR7+CD27+CD95- naive CD8+ T cells lacking CXCR3 (TNR3-). The clonotype comes from a human donor in good health. Some clones in this sample may be carry-over from other donors' samples. V and J are TRBV20-1 and TRBJ2-7; TCRdb designates TRBD1, a call that cannot be tested without DNA. The CDR3 loop reads CSAPGTPPGEQYF.